These T cell receptor beta chains were read from a single sample in a study of cytomegalovirus exposure and HLA in healthy donors. Measured with immunoSEQ multiplex PCR; TCRdb has only the in-frame clones, and not every one. This table has fewer than 180,000 clones, 75% to 85% appearing once. The specimen was PBMCs. Receptor source: a human donor in good health. Each CDR3 is given with its conserved first and last residue. D genes are given only for firm matches. The listing skips clone size in some rows; elsewhere it reads once, few, many or a size class.

>TRBV27|-|-|TRBJ2-3
CASSLSVALSSTDTQYF
TGTGCCAGCAGTTTATCCGTAGCTCTGTCTAGCACAGATACGCAGTATTTT
>TRBV7-8|once|TRBD2|TRBJ2-1
CASSLVSGGPNEQFF
TGTGCCAGCAGCTTAGTGAGCGGGGGGCCCAATGAGCAGTTCTTC
>TRBV28|-|TRBD2|TRBJ2-5
CASSISGSGTQYF
TGTGCCAGCAGCATTAGCGGGAGTGGGACCCAGTACTTC
>TRBV7-9|few|TRBD1|TRBJ1-4
CASSTGTDNEKLFF
TGTGCCAGCAGCACCGGGACAGATAATGAAAAACTGTTTTTT
>TRBV27|once|-|TRBJ1-2
CASSFLGPNYGYTF
TGTGCCAGCAGTTTTTTGGGGCCGAACTATGGCTACACCTTC
>TRBV6-1|-|-|TRBJ1-1
CASRPLLGGGTEAFF
TGTGCCAGCAGACCCTTATTAGGGGGGGGCACTGAAGCTTTCTTT
>TRBV21-1|few|-|TRBJ1-1
CASHRGRDTEAFF
TGTGCCAGTCACAGGGGTAGAGACACTGAAGCTTTCTTT
>TRBV29-1|-|-|TRBJ2-5
CSVEAGPETQYF
TGCAGCGTTGAAGCAGGTCCGGAGACCCAGTACTTC
>TRBV15|few|TRBD1|TRBJ2-1
CATGKGQNNEQFF
TGTGCCACCGGCAAGGGACAGAACAATGAGCAGTTCTTC
>TRBV19|once|-|TRBJ2-3
CASSQILADTQYF
TGTGCCAGTAGCCAAATACTGGCAGATACGCAGTATTTT
>TRBV6-5|-|TRBD1|TRBJ1-2
CASSQTGGSYTF
TGTGCCAGCAGCCAAACAGGGGGCAGCTACACCTTC
>TRBV5-1|-|-|TRBJ2-1
CASSISGPSNYNEQFF
TGCGCCAGCAGCATATCAGGCCCCTCAAATTACAATGAGCAGTTCTTC
>TRBV10-3|-|TRBD1|TRBJ1-1
CAISEPQTGVRDTEAFF
TGTGCCATCAGTGAGCCACAGACAGGGGTAAGAGACACTGAAGCTTTCTTT
>TRBV19|-|-|TRBJ2-5
CASSSGTPEGGETQYF
TGTGCCAGTAGTTCCGGGACACCCGAGGGTGGGGAGACCCAGTACTTC
>TRBV6-5|-|-|TRBJ2-7
CASSPRGASYEQYF
TGTGCCAGCAGCCCCCGGGGAGCCTCCTACGAGCAGTACTTC
>TRBV7-9|-|-|TRBJ1-4
CASSPGRANGEKLFF
TGTGCCAGCAGCCCGGGGAGGGCTAATGGTGAAAAACTGTTTTTT
>TRBV19|-|-|TRBJ1-2
CASSLTGGSYGYTF
TGTGCCAGTAGTCTAACGGGGGGGAGCTATGGCTACACCTTC
>TRBV6-1|-|-|TRBJ2-7
CASSPYSIAYEQYF
TGTGCCAGCAGTCCTTATAGTATCGCCTACGAGCAGTACTTC
>TRBV5-4|-|-|TRBJ1-6
CASSLLGGSGSPLHF
TGTGCCAGCAGCTTGCTCGGAGGGTCGGGTTCACCCCTCCACTTT
>TRBV6-1|few|-|TRBJ1-2
CASSLGQSYGYTF
TGTGCCAGCAGTCTAGGACAGAGCTATGGCTACACCTTC
>TRBV5-6|-|-|TRBJ1-5
CASSRIGSNQPQHF
TGTGCCAGCAGCCGAATCGGGAGCAATCAGCCCCAGCATTTT
>TRBV28|-|TRBD2|TRBJ2-3
CASSSIAGRTDTQYF
TGTGCCAGCAGTTCGATAGCGGGACGCACAGATACGCAGTATTTT
>TRBV28|-|-|TRBJ2-7
CASSLTGVYEQYF
TGTGCCAGCAGCCTCACAGGAGTCTACGAGCAGTACTTC
>TRBV6-4|-|-|TRBJ1-6
CASSVNRAYNSPLHF
TGTGCCAGCAGCGTGAACAGGGCCTATAATTCACCCCTCCACTTT
>TRBV7-9|-|TRBD2|TRBJ2-7
CASSLWLAEFSYEQYF
TGTGCCAGCAGCCTCTGGCTAGCGGAGTTCTCCTACGAGCAGTACTTC
>TRBV9|-|-|TRBJ2-1
CASTSPSATPNEQFF
TGTGCCAGCACTTCACCTAGCGCCACCCCTAATGAGCAGTTCTTC
>TRBV29-1|-|TRBD2|TRBJ2-1
CSYVGGSSYNEQFF
TGCAGCTACGTCGGGGGGAGCTCCTACAATGAGCAGTTCTTC
>TRBV6-5|once|-|TRBJ2-1
CASSSPRDEQFF
TGTGCCAGCAGTTCCCCTCGGGATGAGCAGTTCTTC
>TRBV6-1|-|-|TRBJ2-7
CASSESLAAAYEQYF
TGTGCCAGCAGTGAATCGTTAGCGGCCGCATACGAGCAGTACTTC
>TRBV7-2|-|-|TRBJ1-6
CASSSGDSISPLHF
TGTGCCAGCAGCTCCGGGGACTCTATCTCACCCCTCCACTTT
>TRBV15|-|-|TRBJ2-3
CATSTLKDTQYF
TGTGCCACCAGCACCCTTAAAGATACGCAGTATTTT
>TRBV2|-|-|TRBJ2-5
CASRGGTAQETQYF
TGTGCCAGCAGGGGCGGGACAGCACAAGAGACCCAGTACTTC
>TRBV25-1|-|-|TRBJ2-7
CASSDPGTSTYEQYF
TGTGCCAGCAGTGACCCCGGGACATCCACCTACGAGCAGTACTTC
>TRBV5-1|once|-|TRBJ1-5
CASSEISNQPQHF
TGCGCCAGCAGCGAGATTAGCAATCAGCCCCAGCATTTT
>TRBV4-1|-|TRBD1|TRBJ1-2
CASSPKIGTGDYGYPF
TGCGCCAGCAGCCCAAAGATCGGGACAGGAGACTATGGCTACCCCTTC
>TRBV7-9|-|-|TRBJ2-1
CASSSTSRTYNEQFF
TGTGCCAGCAGCTCAACTAGCCGGACGTACAATGAGCAGTTCTTC
>TRBV6-6|-|TRBD1|TRBJ1-2
CASSRTGSGYPF
TGTGCCAGCAGTCGGACAGGCAGTGGCTACCCCTTC
>TRBV6-5|-|-|TRBJ1-2
CATRGVIGGYTF
TGTGCCACGCGGGGCGTGATCGGTGGCTACACCTTC
>TRBV5-4|-|TRBD1|TRBJ2-2
CASSRPDRGPDGELFF
TGTGCCAGCAGCCGACCGGACAGGGGGCCTGACGGGGAGCTGTTTTTT
>TRBV27|-|-|TRBJ1-2
CATQGSANYGYTF
TGTGCCACCCAGGGTTCCGCTAACTATGGCTACACCTTC
>TRBV5-3|-|TRBD1|TRBJ1-3
CARSLGQGPGNTIYF
TGTGCCAGAAGCTTGGGACAGGGACCTGGAAACACCATATATTTT
>TRBV19|-|-|TRBJ1-1
CATLATGVDTEAFF
TGTGCCACCCTCGCGACGGGGGTGGACACTGAAGCTTTCTTT
>TRBV25-1|-|TRBD2|TRBJ2-7
CASSETPLGGYEQYF
TGTGCCAGCAGTGAAACCCCGTTGGGGGGGTACGAGCAGTACTTC
>TRBV9|once|TRBD2|TRBJ2-7
CASSATSGGAREQYF
TGTGCCAGCAGCGCAACTAGCGGGGGGGCCCGGGAGCAGTACTTC
>TRBV2|-|-|TRBJ1-3
CASTEQGLGAGNTIYF
TGTGCCAGCACTGAACAGGGTCTCGGAGCTGGAAACACCATATATTTT
>TRBV15|-|-|TRBJ2-6
CATSREPIDSGANVLTF
TGTGCCACCAGCAGAGAACCTATCGACTCTGGGGCCAACGTCCTGACTTTC
>TRBV7-3|-|-|TRBJ2-2
CASSPGRENTGELFF
TGTGCCAGCAGCCCCGGACGGGAGAACACCGGGGAGCTGTTTTTT
>TRBV5-4|-|TRBD1|TRBJ1-4
CASSLNRDREGANKKLFF
TGTGCCAGCAGCTTAAATCGGGACAGGGAAGGTGCTAACAAAAAACTGTTTTTT
>TRBV5-3|-|-|TRBJ1-5
CARNQGCQPQHF
TGTGCCAGAAACCAGGGGTGCCAGCCCCAGCATTTT